This TCR beta chain was sequenced during a study of T-cell memory formation after mild COVID-19 (dated by TCRdb to the early 2020s). In terms of the full investigation: TCR sequence clusters from the two donors were largely donor specific. The cohort was made up of two young adult volunteers, one female and one male, who were previously healthy. T-cell clones expanding and contracting after mild COVID-19 in two donors were tracked by longitudinal TCRalpha and TCRbeta repertoire sequencing. Broad study findings and their caveats: Contracting CD4+ clones appeared mostly in the CM and EM memory subsets, whereas CD8+ clones were enriched in EMRA. The detection of some responding clones in pre-infection memory suggests that pre-existing cross-reactive memory T cells joined the SARS-CoV-2 response. SARS-CoV-2 specificity of the second-wave clones peaking on day 37 was not confirmed. Only a couple of mild cases were covered by the study, and larger cohorts that include severe cases with pre-infection samples were considered necessary. Clones that contracted from day 15 to 85 showed balanced CD4/CD8 phenotypes, whereas a second wave of clones that expanded from day 15 to 37 leaned towards CD4+.

PBMCs were isolated by Ficoll-Paque density gradient centrifugation. The reads were generated on an Illumina NovaSeq 6000. Using 5'RACE with constant-segment primers, TCRalpha and TCRbeta cDNA libraries were constructed, with sample barcodes and unique molecular identifiers added in the process. RNA was extracted from every sample with Trizol reagent. The libraries were amplified in two PCR steps, and the second step added a second sample barcode and Illumina TruSeq adapters. Sequencing of the libraries was done on an Illumina NovaSeq, producing 2 x 150 bp paired-end reads. The study's own analysis went as follows. With migec v1.2.7, reads were demultiplexed and then collapsed into UMI-guided consensus sequences. With mixcr v2.1.11, UMI consensuses were aligned to TRA and TRB V and J templates and assembled into clonotypes. A clonotype was counted as expanded or contracted only if both edgeR and NoisET called the change significant, with noise models trained on biological replicates. For edgeR calls, the cutoffs were a false discovery rate-adjusted p below 0.01 and a log2 fold-change threshold of 1. As an exploratory analysis of dynamics, max-normalized trajectories of the 1000 most abundant clonotypes were examined by PCA with hierarchical clustering. Separately sequenced CD4+ and CD8+ repertoires were used to assign a CD4 or CD8 phenotype to each responding clone. TCRdb reprocessed the public reads (quality trimming at Q25 with fastp, clone calling with MiXCR) and kept in-frame beta chains. Records with the same CDR3 protein are collapsed into one entry carrying the most frequent genes and DNA. The V and J calls come from TCRdb's annotation, not from the publication. The sample yields a few hundred thousand distinct CDR3 sequences; less than 25% were counted once. Around 8.4% of the sample is held by the ten biggest clonotypes.

The CDR3 starts with the cysteine, ends with the phenylalanine, and has 18 residues. The entry retains the CDR3 DNA only, 54 bases that are in frame from base 1. V has 6 bases trimmed and J has 0 bases trimmed; junction bases matching no gene number 9. Taken from the germline V gene, the CDR1 and CDR2 loops are SNHLY and FYNNEI. Details on this clonotype: The antigen it recognizes is unknown. The sample holds no much larger clone one base away, and base qualities are not on file.

Recombination joined TRBV2 with TRBJ2-6, and TRBD1 matches 9 of the central bases. This TCR was recovered from an adult woman who had mild COVID-19 (a few samples of this study predate the infection). The sample titles of this study are shuffled in the database, so cell type and time point are left out; the donor was told from shared clones. Sequencing was carried out using PBMCs or a T cell subset sorted from them (not recorded which). The CDR3 region has the sequence CASRPGQGLSSGANVLTF. At the DNA level, the sequence is TGTGCCAGCAGACCCGGACAGGGGCTAAGCTCTGGGGCCAACGTCCTGACTTTC.